Listed below are T cell receptor beta chains from one sample, sequenced in a study of preoperative IRX-2 immunotherapy in early breast cancer. This table comes from immunoSEQ multiplex PCR, and its TCRdb copy is limited to in-frame clones, with some not included. Of roughly 43,000 clones listed, approximately 95% are singletons. The sample in question was tumor tissue, obtained after IRX-2 immunotherapy. The receptors here all came from a human donor with breast cancer. CDR3s include the opening cysteine and the closing phenylalanine or tryptophan. The D gene is left open where the match is weak. Clone size is not always given. Where it is, it says once, few, many or a class for expanded clones.

>TRBV29-1|TRBJ2-7|-|-
TGCAGCGTGGGGTCCCGGACAACCTACGAGCAGTACTTC
CSVGSRTTYEQYF
>TRBV28|TRBJ1-5|once|TRBD1
TGTGCCAGCACCGGGGGGGGACAGGGGGGATATAGCAATCAGCCCCAGCATTTT
CASTGGGQGGYSNQPQHF
>TRBV4-3|TRBJ2-7|-|TRBD1
TGCGCCAGCAGCCAAGGACAGGGAAACTTGGGCGAGCAGTACTTC
CASSQGQGNLGEQYF
>TRBV20-1|TRBJ2-1|-|-
TGCAGTGTACGGCGAGGCAATGAGCAGTTCTTC
CSVRRGNEQFF
>TRBV4-3|TRBJ1-6|-|TRBD1
TGCGCCAGCAGCCATGAGACAGGGTACTCACCCCTCCACTTT
CASSHETGYSPLHF
>TRBV28|TRBJ2-5|-|TRBD1
TGTGCCAGCAGTTTGGGACAGGGGGTTGGAGAGACCCAGTACTTC
CASSLGQGVGETQYF
>TRBV5-6|TRBJ1-5|-|-
TGTGCCAGCAGCTTGGACAGGGAAGGGAGGTTTAATCAGCCCCAGCATTTT
CASSLDREGRFNQPQHF
>TRBV30|TRBJ2-5|-|TRBD1
TGTGCCTGGGCTCCGGGACAGGGCCCCCAAGAGACCCAGTACTTC
CAWAPGQGPQETQYF
>TRBV28|TRBJ2-1|-|TRBD1
TGTGCCAGCAGTTTATGGGAACAGGGGGCTAACAATGAGCAGTTCTTC
CASSLWEQGANNEQFF
>TRBV30|TRBJ1-1|-|TRBD1
TGTGCCTGGAGTAAGAAGGGACAGGTAGGAAGCACTGAAGCTTTCTTT
CAWSKKGQVGSTEAFF
>TRBV7-2|TRBJ1-5|-|TRBD1
TGTGCCAGCAGCCTACACAGGGGAAGGGGCCCATATAGCAATCAGCCCCAGCATTTT
CASSLHRGRGPYSNQPQHF
>TRBV6-6|TRBJ1-4|-|-
TGTGCCAGCAGGATTCAGGGGTTGGGCGAAGGCGAAAAACTGTTTTTT
CASRIQGLGEGEKLFF
>TRBV7-9|TRBJ2-7|once|-
TGTGCCAGCAGCTGGGACAAGCCCTACGAGCAGTACTTC
CASSWDKPYEQYF
>TRBV9|TRBJ2-6|-|-
TGTGCCAGCAGCGCGTGGGTCTCTGGGGCCAACGTCCTGACTTTC
CASSAWVSGANVLTF
>TRBV4-3|TRBJ2-7|-|-
TGCGCCAGCAGCCAAGATCGGCAGATCGGCGAGCAGTACTTC
CASSQDRQIGEQYF
>TRBV6-6|TRBJ1-5|-|-
TGTGCCAGCGGACAAAATCAGCCCCAGCATTTT
CASGQNQPQHF
>TRBV5-1|TRBJ1-1|-|TRBD1
TGCGCCAGCAGCCCCTCTCATAGGGACAGGGCAGCTTTCTTT
CASSPSHRDRAAFF
>TRBV4-3|TRBJ2-3|-|-
TGCGCCAGCTCTCGGGTAACAGATATCACAGATACGCAGTATTTT
CASSRVTDITDTQYF
>TRBV28|TRBJ1-6|-|TRBD1
TGTGCCAGCAGTTTACCCAGACAGGGTGGCTCACCCCTCCACTTT
CASSLPRQGGSPLHF
>TRBV30|TRBJ2-1|-|TRBD2
TGTGCCTGGAGTCGAGGGGCTAGCGGATACAATGAGCAGCTCTTC
CAWSRGASGYNEQLF
>TRBV28|TRBJ1-6|-|TRBD1
TGTGCCAGCAGAAGTGACAGGGGAGCGTCGGATTCACCCCTCCACTTT
CASRSDRGASDSPLHF
>TRBV7-9|TRBJ2-5|once|TRBD1
TGTGCCAGCAGCCCCGGGACAGGGGCTGGGACCCAGTACTTC
CASSPGTGAGTQYF
>TRBV7-3|TRBJ2-3|-|-
TGTGCCAGCAGCTTCGACATTCGAGATACGCAGTATTTT
CASSFDIRDTQYF
>TRBV18|TRBJ2-2|-|TRBD2
TGTGCCAGCTCACCCAGGACTAGCGGGGGCAACACCGGGGAGCTGTTTTTT
CASSPRTSGGNTGELFF
>TRBV30|TRBJ2-7|-|-
TGTGCCTGGAGTACACGGTGGGGAGCGGACGAGCAGTACTTC
CAWSTRWGADEQYF
>TRBV27|TRBJ1-4|-|-
TGTGCCAGCAGTTTATATTATCAAACCGGGACATTCGGCGAAAAACTGTTTTTT
CASSLYYQTGTFGEKLFF
>TRBV7-9|TRBJ2-1|-|-
TGTGCCAGCAGCTTAAGTTCTGTGGGGCAGTTCTTC
CASSLSSVGQFF
>TRBV2|TRBJ2-5|-|-
TGTGCCAGCAGTCGTGAAGAGACCCAGTACTTC
CASSREETQYF
>TRBV6-5|TRBJ2-3|-|TRBD1
TGTGCCAGCAGTTATAGGTGGACAGGGGAGGATACGCAGTATTTT
CASSYRWTGEDTQYF